This passage covers 10 T cell receptor beta chains from one sample sequenced in a study of PD-L1 blockade in urothelial cancer. TCRdb keeps only in-frame clones here, not all; method: immunoSEQ multiplex PCR. Altogether about 72,000 clones are present, 84% being singletons, with the ten largest covering 4% to 6%. Sequences were derived from PBMCs, sampled around atezolizumab (anti-PD-L1) treatment. The receptors here all came from a man aged 65 to 79 with urothelial cancer.

This chain links TRBV6-6 with TRBJ2-1; 11 bases map to TRBD2. This CDR3 is built from 14 residues. Trimming at V came to 5 bases and at J to 6 bases, leaving 3 bases not matched to a gene. CDR1 and CDR2 from the germline V gene are MNHNY and SVGAGI (reference sequence). In DNA, the CDR3 is TGTGCCAGCAGTCCGACTAGCGGGGTCAATGAGCAGTTCTTC. Amino acid sequence: CASSPTSGVNEQFF.

V is TRBV25-1 and J is TRBJ2-5; weak D call: TRBD2 (5 bases). The V gene lost 4 bases and the J gene lost 5 bases, with 14 bases spanning the gap. The length of the CDR3 is 14 residues. From germline, CDR1 is MGHDK and CDR2 SYGVNS. Here the CDR3 DNA reads TGTGCCAGCAGTGCCGCCGGGGTGGAGGAGACCCAGTACTTC. Its translation: CASSAAGVEETQYF.

J is TRBJ1-1 and V is TRBV18; weak D call: TRBD1 (5 bases). The CDR3 covers 15 residues. V gave up 0 bases and J gave up 2 bases, with 10 bases separating them. CDR1 and CDR2 from the germline V gene are KGHSH and LQKENI. CDR3 in amino acids: CASSPPGGSNTEAFF. CDR3 coding DNA: TGTGCCAGCTCACCACCCGGGGGGTCCAACACTGAAGCTTTCTTT.

V usage is TRBV19 and J usage is TRBJ1-5, with a tentative D call TRBD1 (6 bases). V was clipped by 4 bases and J by 6 bases, with 13 bases between them. The CDR3 consists of 14 residues. Per the germline V gene, CDR1 is LNHDA and CDR2 is SQIVND (reference sequence). DNA of the CDR3: TGTGCCAGTAGTAGCAGGGGTGGGGGTCAGCCCCAGCATTTT. It is translated as CASSSRGGGQPQHF. Full variable domain (remainder filled in from reference TRBV19 and TRBJ1-5): DGGITQSPKYLFRKEGQNVTLSCEQNLNHDAMYWYRQDPGQGLRLIYYSQIVNDFQKGDIAEGYSVSREKKESFPLTVTSAQKNPTAFYLCASSSRGGGQPQHFGDGTRLSIL.

This clone was recorded once. The CDR3 nucleotides read TGTGCCAGCAGTCAACCGGGGGGAAAAGATACGCAGTATTTT. Protein sequence: CASSQPGGKDTQYF. The gene calls are TRBV6-5 and TRBJ2-3; 7 nucleotides align to TRBD2. Trimming cost V 5 bases and J 5 bases; bases outside gene matches: 7. The CDR3 consists of 14 residues. Germline V gene sequence: CDR1 MNHEY, CDR2 SVGAGI.

This chain links TRBV19 with TRBJ1-1; 7 bases map to TRBD1. J lost 4 bases, V lost 9 bases, and 11 bases had no gene match. There are 14 residues in the CDR3. In germline, CDR1 is LNHDA, CDR2 SQIVND (reference sequence). In DNA form, the CDR3 reads TGTGCCAGCACTGTGACAGGGCTGGGCACTGAAGCTTTCTTT. This gives the protein CASTVTGLGTEAFF.

The chain combines TRBV21-1 with TRBJ2-2; the DNA was not used to check the table's D call, TRBD1. TRBV21-1 is an annotated pseudogene. The length of the CDR3 is 16 residues. CDR3 sequence reads: CASTPRGRGRSGELFF. The CDR3 bases are TGTGCCAGCACCCCACGGGGAAGGGGGCGGTCCGGGGAGCTGTTTTTT.

V is TRBV5-1 and J is TRBJ2-1; 7 bases line up with TRBD2. The V gene's germline CDR1 is SGHRS and CDR2 YFSETQ. V trimming: 3 bases; J trimming: 9 bases; junction bases outside the gene matches: 15. CDR3 size: 16 residues. CDR3 amino acids: CASSSLGGTTSPEQFF. CDR3 coding DNA: TGCGCCAGCAGCTCCCTCGGCGGGACTACCTCCCCTGAGCAGTTCTTC.

The table lists this clone with a count of one. The V gene is TRBV2, the J gene TRBJ1-5; 7 bases fit TRBD1. CDR3 length: 15 residues. Germline CDR1 and CDR2: SNHLY and FYNNEI. Trimming removed 3 bases from V and 6 bases from J; junction bases left unmatched: 8. The chain's CDR3 is CASSDEATGVQPQHF. The CDR3 nucleotides are TGTGCCAGCAGTGATGAGGCAACAGGGGTTCAGCCCCAGCATTTT. The full variable domain, rest sourced from reference TRBV2 and TRBJ1-5, is EPEVTQTPSHQVTQMGQEVILRCVPISNHLYFYWYRQILGQKVEFLVSFYNNEISEKSEIFDDQFSVERPDGSNFTLKIRSTKLEDSAMYFCASSDEATGVQPQHFGDGTRLSIL.

The chain links TRBV5-4 to TRBJ2-2, with 12 bases that match TRBD1. Unmatched junction bases numbered 4, after V lost 3 bases and J lost 7 bases. In germline, CDR1 is SGHNT, CDR2 YYREEE (reference sequence). CDR3 length: 15 residues. The CDR3 nucleotides read TGTGCCAGCAGCTGGGGACAGGGGGCCGGCGGGGAGCTGTTTTTT. This codes for CASSWGQGAGGELFF.